A single TCR beta chain is shown here with its context. Antigen: not known. The table came from immunoSEQ multiplex PCR; TCRdb's copy has only in-frame clones and leaves some out. The sample contains 50,000 or so clones, roughly 72% of which appear only once. The data derive from a study of memory CD4+ T cells and cytomegalovirus serostatus. Across the whole study: This sample comes from healthy Belgian adults, fewer than 10 CMV seropositive, under 25 seronegative. The study's findings and limits: Suggested: most of the CMV-linked TCR signature lies in CD4+ memory cells.

The sort gate was single viable CD3+CD4+CD8-CD45RO+ cells for memory CD4+ T cells. After thawing, CD4+ T cells were positively selected. This receptor was obtained from an adult in good health and CMV-seropositive. Sequences were obtained from memory CD4+ T cells from blood.

The CDR3 DNA sequence: TGTGCCAGCAGTGAATATAGGGGGAAGGGACCTGACGAGCAGTACTTC. This codes for CASSEYRGKGPDEQYF. J is TRBJ2-7 and V is TRBV25-1; D is perhaps TRBD1 (6 bases). V lost 0 bases and J 5 bases, leaving 17 bases between the germline ends. Germline lookup yields CDR1 MGHDK and CDR2 SYGVNS. The CDR3 totals 16 residues.